A single count supports the clone carrying this T cell receptor beta chain. Its antigen is still unknown. The record originates from a study of cytomegalovirus exposure and HLA in healthy donors. Study-level points and caveats: A previous analysis found most TCR beta V segments productive roughly 87% or roughly 30% of the time.

PCR primers comprised 60 Vbeta and 13 Jbeta primers. Data came from immunoSEQ multiplex PCR; TCRdb stores just in-frame clones and leaves some out. The sample includes 150,000 to 200,000 clones, around 78% of them seen just once. The CDR3 is 13 residues long. V was clipped by 6 bases and J by 5 bases, with 13 bases between them. Germline V lookup: CDR1 KGHSH, CDR2 LQKENI. Sample: PBMCs. The rearrangement uses TRBV18 and TRBJ1-1, with D possibly matching TRBD1 (5 bases). This receptor was obtained from a woman in her thirties or forties in good health and CMV-seronegative. This chain's CDR3 is CASSETGGTEAFF. The CDR3 DNA reads TGTGCCAGCTCCGAGACGGGGGGTACTGAAGCTTTCTTT.